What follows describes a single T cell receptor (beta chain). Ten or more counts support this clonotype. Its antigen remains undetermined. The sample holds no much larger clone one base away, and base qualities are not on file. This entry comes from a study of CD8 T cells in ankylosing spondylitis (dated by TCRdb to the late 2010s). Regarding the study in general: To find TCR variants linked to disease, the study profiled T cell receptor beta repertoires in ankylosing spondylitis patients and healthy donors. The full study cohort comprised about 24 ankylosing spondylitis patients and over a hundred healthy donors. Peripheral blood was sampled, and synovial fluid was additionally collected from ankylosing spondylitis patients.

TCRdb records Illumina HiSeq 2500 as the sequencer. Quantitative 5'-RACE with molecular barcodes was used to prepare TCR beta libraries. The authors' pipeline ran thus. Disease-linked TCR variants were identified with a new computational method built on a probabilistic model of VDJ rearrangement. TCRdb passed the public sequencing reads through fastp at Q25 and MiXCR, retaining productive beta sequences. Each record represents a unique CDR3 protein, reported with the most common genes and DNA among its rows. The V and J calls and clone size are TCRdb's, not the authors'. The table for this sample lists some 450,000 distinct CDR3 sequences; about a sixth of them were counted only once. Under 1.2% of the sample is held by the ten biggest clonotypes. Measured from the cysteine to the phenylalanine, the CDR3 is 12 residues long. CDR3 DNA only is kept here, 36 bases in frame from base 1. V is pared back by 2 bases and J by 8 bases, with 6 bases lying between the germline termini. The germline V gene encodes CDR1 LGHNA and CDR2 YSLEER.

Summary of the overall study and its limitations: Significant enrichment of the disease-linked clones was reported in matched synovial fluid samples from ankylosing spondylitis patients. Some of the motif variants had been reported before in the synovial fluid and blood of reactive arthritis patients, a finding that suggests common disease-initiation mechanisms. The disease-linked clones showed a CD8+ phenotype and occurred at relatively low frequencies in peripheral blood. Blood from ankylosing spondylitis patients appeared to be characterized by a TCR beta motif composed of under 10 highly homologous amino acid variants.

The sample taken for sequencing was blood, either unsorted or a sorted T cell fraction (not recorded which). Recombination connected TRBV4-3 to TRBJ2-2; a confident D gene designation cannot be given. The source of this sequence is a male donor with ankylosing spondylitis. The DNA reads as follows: TGCGCCAGCAGCCAATTTCCTGGGGAGCTGTTTTTT. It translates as CASSQFPGELFF.